This TCR beta chain is from a study of blood T cells in healthy people across ages. Study-level results: Roughly linear declines in TCR beta diversity per million T cells occurred with age.

Alongside a J-beta primer mix, a sample-barcoded 5' primer served in a second PCR lasting about 7 to 12 cycles. Each of the cDNA molecules was tagged by a template-switch adaptor with 12 random nucleotides. TCRdb processed the 5' RACE reads anew with MiXCR; each CDR3 protein has one entry. The sample consists of about 930,000 distinct CDR3 sequences, almost 30% of them appearing once. Note on this clonotype: Its antigen is as yet unknown.

These data are also associated with another study on T cells of mothers and their children.

This clonotype originated in a woman aged 40-49 years in good health. Sequencing was done on a sample of blood.

In DNA form, the CDR3 reads TGCAGTGCTAGAGGGGTGTTATCCGCGGACACTGAAGCTTTCTTT. Translated, it gives CSARGVLSADTEAFF. V usage is TRBV20-1 and J usage is TRBJ1-1; D uncertain. Germline assignment: CDR1 DFQATT and CDR2 SNEGSKA (reference sequence). Trimming cost V 1 base and J 3 bases, with 15 bases left between them. The length of the CDR3 is 15 residues.